The 6 T cell receptor beta chains below come from one sample, sequenced in a study of T cell responses to AZD1222 COVID-19 vaccine. Libraries were prepared by immunoSEQ multiplex PCR; TCRdb keeps only in-frame clonotypes and omits some of them. The sample includes just under 80,000 clones, 92% of them seen just once. This sample comprised peripheral blood, obtained 28 days after the second AZD1222 dose. These receptors all stem from an adult who received the AZD1222 COVID-19 vaccine.

In this sample, this clone turned up once. The chain is built from TRBV5-8 and TRBJ2-1, with 10 bases aligning to TRBD1. Germline V gene sequence: CDR1 SGHTS, CDR2 YDEGEE. V was pared by 3 bases and J by 4 bases, with 19 bases of the junction left unmatched. This CDR3 contains 20 residues. CDR3 nucleotide sequence: TGTGCCAGCAGCTACTTGCCGGGACAGGGGAAGATGGGGACATACAATGAGCAGTTCTTC. This gives the protein CASSYLPGQGKMGTYNEQFF.

The chain employs TRBV28 and TRBJ1-5; D is perhaps TRBD1 (5 bases). This CDR3 is 15 amino acids long. Trimming left V 2 bases short and J 7 bases short, with 15 bases between. Germline V gene lookup returns CDR1 MDHEN and CDR2 SYDVKM. The DNA of the CDR3 is TGTGCCAGCAGTTTAGGCCAGGGTTTTCGACAGCCCCAGCATTTT. Its translation is CASSLGQGFRQPQHF.

The V and J genes are TRBV7-8 and TRBJ2-1; 7 bases map to TRBD1. After removal of 8 bases from V and 4 bases from J, the junction contained 11 bases not matched to a gene. The length of the CDR3 is 15 residues. CDR1 is SGHVS and CDR2 is FQNEAQ in the germline V gene. The CDR3 nucleotides are TGTGCCAGCGCAACAGGGGACGGTGGGTACAATGAGCAGTTCTTC. This codes for CASATGDGGYNEQFF.

The chain couples TRBV6-5 to TRBJ2-1; TRBD2 aligns across 12 bases. The CDR3 totals 15 residues. J was trimmed by 8 bases and V by 0 bases; bases with no gene match: 2. CDR1 MNHEY and CDR2 SVGAGI come from the germline V gene. The CDR3 loop is CASSYSTSGSDEQFF. The CDR3 nucleotides are TGTGCCAGCAGTTACTCGACTAGCGGGAGCGATGAGCAGTTCTTC.

Only one count was recorded for this clone. The V and J genes are TRBV28 and TRBJ1-6; 9 bases agree with TRBD1. V was clipped by 2 bases and J by 10 bases; unmatched bases: 6. Germline V CDR1 and CDR2: MDHEN, SYDVKM. This CDR3 is built from 15 residues. CDR3 amino acids: CASSLRDRAFSPLHF. The CDR3 DNA follows: TGTGCCAGCAGTTTACGGGACAGGGCTTTCTCACCCCTCCACTTT.

CDR3 loop: CASSLNGPGNTIYF. The CDR3 region has the DNA TGTGCCAGCAGCTTAAATGGGCCTGGAAACACCATATATTTT. The genes are TRBV7-3 and TRBJ1-3; no firm D call. Germline V lookup: CDR1 SGHTA, CDR2 FQGTGA. This CDR3 has 14 amino acids. V lost 1 base to trimming and J lost 2 bases, with 6 bases between them.